This T cell receptor beta chain was sequenced in a study of CD8 T cells in ankylosing spondylitis. TCRdb recomputed calls from the 5' RACE reads with MiXCR, one row per CDR3 protein. The profile shows 300,000 to 400,000 distinct CDR3 sequences, 9.5% to 13% of them singletons. V was pared by 0 bases and J by 7 bases, with 9 bases of the junction left unmatched. Germline CDR1 and CDR2: SEHNR and FQNEAQ (reference sequence). CDR3 length: 16 residues. The TCR was taken from a female donor with ankylosing spondylitis or in good health (not recorded which). The sample comprised blood, either unsorted or a sorted T cell fraction (not recorded which). This chain links TRBV7-9 with TRBJ1-2; 9 bases match TRBD1. In DNA form, the CDR3 reads TGTGCCAGCAGCTTAGCGCTGGGACAGGGAGACAGTGGCTACACCTTC. This codes for CASSLALGQGDSGYTF.